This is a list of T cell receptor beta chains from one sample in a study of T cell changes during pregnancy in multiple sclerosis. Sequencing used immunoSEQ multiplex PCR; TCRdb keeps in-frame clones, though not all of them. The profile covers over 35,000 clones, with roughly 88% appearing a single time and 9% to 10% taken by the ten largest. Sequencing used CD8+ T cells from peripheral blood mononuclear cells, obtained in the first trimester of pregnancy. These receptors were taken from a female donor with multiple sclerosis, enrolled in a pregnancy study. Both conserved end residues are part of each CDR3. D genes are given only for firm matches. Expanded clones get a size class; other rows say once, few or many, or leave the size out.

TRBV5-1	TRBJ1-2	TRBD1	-	TGCGCCAGCAGCTTGGAAACAGGGGGCGACTATGGCTACACCTTC	CASSLETGGDYGYTF
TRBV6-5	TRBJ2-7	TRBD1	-	TGTGCCAGCAGTTACGAGCGACAGGGGCCGTACGAGCAGTACTTC	CASSYERQGPYEQYF
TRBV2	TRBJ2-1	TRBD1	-	TGTGCCAGCCCTGAAACAGGGGGCGCATCCTACAATGAGCAGTTCTTC	CASPETGGASYNEQFF
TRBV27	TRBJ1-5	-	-	TGTGCCAGCAGTCGGAGACCTGATCAGCCCCAGCATTTT	CASSRRPDQPQHF
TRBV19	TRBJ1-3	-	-	TGTGCCAGTAGTATTTGGGCAGTTGGAAACACCATATATTTT	CASSIWAVGNTIYF
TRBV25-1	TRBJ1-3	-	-	TGTGCCAGCAGTGAGCGCGGCTCAACTGGAAACACCATATATTTT	CASSERGSTGNTIYF
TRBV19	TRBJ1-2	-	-	TGTGCCAGTAGTACCGACAGGTCTAGCGGCTACACCTTC	CASSTDRSSGYTF
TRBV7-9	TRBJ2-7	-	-	TGTGCCAGCACCCTAATACCCTACGAGCAGTACTTC	CASTLIPYEQYF
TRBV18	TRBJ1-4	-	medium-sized	TGTGCCAGCTCACCAAACAGGGACCGTGGAACTTATGCAACTAATGAAAAACTGTTTTTT	CASSPNRDRGTYATNEKLFF
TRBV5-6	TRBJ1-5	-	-	TGTGCCAGCAGCTTGGGGGGAGATAGCAATCAGCCCCAGCATTTT	CASSLGGDSNQPQHF
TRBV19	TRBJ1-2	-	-	TGTGCCAGTAGTATGGGCTTCGATGGCTACACCTTC	CASSMGFDGYTF
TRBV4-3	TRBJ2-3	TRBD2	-	TGCGCCAGCAGCCAAGATAGTGCGGGACTAGCGGGGGGGGCTACGCAGTATTTT	CASSQDSAGLAGGATQYF
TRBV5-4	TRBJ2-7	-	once	TGTGCCAGCAGCGTACCGGGACACTCCTACGAGCAGTACTTC	CASSVPGHSYEQYF
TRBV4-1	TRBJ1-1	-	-	TGCGCCAGCAGCCAAGACCACGAAGGGGTTTGGATGAACACTGAAGCTTTCTTT	CASSQDHEGVWMNTEAFF
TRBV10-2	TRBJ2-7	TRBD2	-	TGCGCCAGCAGTGACTCGTCGGGACTAGCGGGAGTCGAGCAGTACTTC	CASSDSSGLAGVEQYF
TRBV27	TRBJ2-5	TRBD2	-	TGTGCCAGCAGTTTATCTGCCCTAGCGGGAGCCCAAGAGACCCAGTACTTC	CASSLSALAGAQETQYF
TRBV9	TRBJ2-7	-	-	TGTGCCAGCAGCGCCCGAGACTACTCCCCCTACGAGCAGTACTTC	CASSARDYSPYEQYF
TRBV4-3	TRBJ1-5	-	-	TGCGCCAGCAGCCAAGGCGAGAATAGCAATCAGCCCCAGCATTTT	CASSQGENSNQPQHF
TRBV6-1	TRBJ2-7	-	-	TGTGCCAGCAGTGAAAAGCAAGTTTCCTACGAGCAGTACTTC	CASSEKQVSYEQYF
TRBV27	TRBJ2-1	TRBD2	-	TGTGCCAGCAGTGGGGGGGTTTCCTACAATGAGCAGTTCTTC	CASSGGVSYNEQFF
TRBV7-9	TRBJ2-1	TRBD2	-	TGTGCCAGCAGCTCCGATTTTGGCGGGGGGGCGGAGGAGCAGTTCTTC	CASSSDFGGGAEEQFF
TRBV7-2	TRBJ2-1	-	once	TGTGCCAGCAGCTTAGCGGGGGGTTACAATGAGCAGTTCTTC	CASSLAGGYNEQFF
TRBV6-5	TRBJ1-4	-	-	TGTGCCAGCAGTTACTCCCCCTCGGGTAATGAAAAACTGTTTTTT	CASSYSPSGNEKLFF
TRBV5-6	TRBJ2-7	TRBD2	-	TGTGCCAGCAGCGGACCGGGACTAGCGGTATACGAGCAGTACTTC	CASSGPGLAVYEQYF
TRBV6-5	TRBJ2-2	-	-	TGTGCCAGCAGTTACTCACAGGGCACCGGGGAGCTGTTTTTT	CASSYSQGTGELFF
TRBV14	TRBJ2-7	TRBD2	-	TGTGCCAGCAGCCAAGAATCTAGCGGGATCTCCTACGAGCAGTACTTC	CASSQESSGISYEQYF
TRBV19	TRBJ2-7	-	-	TGTGCCAGTAGTATAGGAGGGGGGGAGAGCTCCTACGAGCAGTACTTC	CASSIGGGESSYEQYF